This T cell receptor (beta chain) appears in the sequencing data of a study of T cells in localized non-small cell lung cancer (dated by TCRdb to 2019 to 2021). Concerning the study at large: Comparing tumors with uninvolved tumor-adjacent lungs, the study looked at the T cell repertoires of approximately 240 patients with early-stage NSCLC. All 250 or so NSCLC patients in the cohort were treatment-naive and had localized lung tumors that were resected. The mean age of the NSCLC patients was roughly 70 years, with 130 or so men and 85 to 110 women. Overall study outcomes, separate from this receptor: Longer overall survival was associated with higher blood T cell density, whereas shorter survival was associated with higher adjacent-lung clonality. Because multi-region tumor sequencing was not done, intratumor heterogeneity could not be ruled out. A median of approximately 53 of the top 100 tumor clones turned up in the paired uninvolved adjacent lung, and 28 of those clones also ranked among the top 100 of that same adjacent lung. Uninvolved tumor-adjacent lung showed the highest T cell clonality, higher than tumor, which suggests more focused antigenic responses in the uninvolved tumor-adjacent lung. Because of the exploratory design, TCR variables were selected using unadjusted p-values without false-discovery rate correction.

TCR beta CDR3 regions were sequenced from DNA using the immunoSEQ Assay. As for the authors' bioinformatics: To compute T cell density, TCR beta template counts were normalized to usable DNA, which was estimated by amplifying housekeeping genes. Using the preseqR package, richness was estimated by extrapolating to 120,000 templates for tissue samples and 400,000 templates for PBMC samples. Clonality was defined as one minus Pielou's evenness. To identify tissue-enriched TCRs, differential abundance testing was run on productive amino-acid clonotypes with a minimum total count of 5 and an alpha of 0.1. The Jaccard Index and the Morisita Overlap Index were used to quantify repertoire overlap between compartments. TCR beta CDR3s were clustered by GLIPH together with public tetramer-defined viral CDR3s, and at least three viral sequences plus V-gene enrichment were required for viral motifs. In TCRdb, the immuneACCESS table is reduced to in-frame sequences with V and J assigned. These tables do not hold every clone; where another copy was compared, an unresolved V gene accounts for under half, and the others remain unexplained. Clonal size and the V and J genes are those of that table, whereas D and trimming came from the DNA. The sample contains about 54,000 clones, about 80% of them found a single time. The ten largest clones capture roughly 21% of the sample.

Of note for this clone: The antigen it binds to is not known. Base quality data are lacking; no much larger clone is found one base away.

At diagnosis, tumor, uninvolved tumor-adjacent lung and peripheral blood were collected and then preserved as a mix of FFPE and fresh-frozen material. For TCR repertoire profiling, blood samples were analyzed in the form of peripheral blood mononuclear cells. The germline ends are 18 bases apart after V is trimmed by 4 bases and J by 1 base. Looking up the germline V gene (reference sequence) yields CDR1 PRHDT and CDR2 FYEKMQ. The CDR3, from cysteine to phenylalanine, totals 17 residues. The DNA shown is the 51-base CDR3, in frame from base 1. The rearrangement combines TRBV13 with TRBJ2-3, with the D gene call left open. The sequencing here drew on peripheral blood, taken before any cancer treatment. This TCR was recovered from a female donor over 55 with stage II squamous cell lung carcinoma. The base sequence is TGTGCCAGCAGCTCCGGCCCAATCTGGACCCGCACAGATACGCAGTATTTT. Its translation reads: CASSSGPIWTRTDTQYF.